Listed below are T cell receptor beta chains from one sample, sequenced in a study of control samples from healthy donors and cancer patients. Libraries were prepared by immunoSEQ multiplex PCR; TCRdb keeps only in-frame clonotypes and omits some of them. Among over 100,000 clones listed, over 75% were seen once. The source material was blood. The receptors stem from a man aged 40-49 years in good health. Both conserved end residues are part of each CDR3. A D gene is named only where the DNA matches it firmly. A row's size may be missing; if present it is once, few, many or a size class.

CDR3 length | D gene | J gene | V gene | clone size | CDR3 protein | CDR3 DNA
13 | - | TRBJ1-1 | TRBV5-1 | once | CASSLVGETEAFF | TGCGCCAGCAGCTTGGTCGGGGAGACTGAAGCTTTCTTT
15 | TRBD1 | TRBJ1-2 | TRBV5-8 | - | CASRGTGTVGYGYTF | TGTGCCAGCAGAGGAACCGGGACAGTCGGCTATGGCTACACCTTC
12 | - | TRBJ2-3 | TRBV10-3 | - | CAISALTDTQYF | TGTGCCATCAGTGCCCTCACAGATACGCAGTATTTT
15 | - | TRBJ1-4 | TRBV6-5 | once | CASSPLGQTNEKLFF | TGTGCCAGCAGCCCATTAGGACAGACTAATGAAAAACTGTTTTTT
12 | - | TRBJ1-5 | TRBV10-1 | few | CARGSWDPSQHF | TGCGCCAGAGGGTCCTGGGATCCGTCCCAGCATTTT
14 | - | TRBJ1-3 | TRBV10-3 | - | CATQAGAVGNTIYF | TGTGCCACCCAGGCGGGGGCGGTTGGAAACACCATATATTTT
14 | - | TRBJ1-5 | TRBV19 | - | CASSVTRGNQPQHF | TGTGCCAGTAGCGTCACACGGGGCAATCAGCCCCAGCATTTT
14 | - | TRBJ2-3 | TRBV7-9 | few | CASSLGSTEDTQYF | TGTGCCAGCAGCTTGGGGTCCACAGAGGATACGCAGTATTTT
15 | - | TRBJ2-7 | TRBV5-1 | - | CASSLVSGGEYEQYF | TGCGCCAGCAGCTTGGTTTCTGGAGGGGAGTACGAGCAGTACTTC
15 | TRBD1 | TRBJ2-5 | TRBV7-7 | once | CASSNRGLPQETQYF | TGTGCTAGCAGCAACAGGGGTCTCCCCCAAGAGACCCAGTACTTC
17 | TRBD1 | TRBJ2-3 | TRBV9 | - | CASSVDPSTGIKYTQYF | TGTGCCAGCAGCGTAGATCCCTCGACAGGGATCAAATATACGCAGTATTTT
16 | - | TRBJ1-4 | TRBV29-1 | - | CSALTYSFATNEKLFF | TGCAGCGCCTTGACATACAGCTTTGCAACTAATGAAAAACTGTTTTTT
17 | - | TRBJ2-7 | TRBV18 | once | CASSPLSWTEDTYEQYF | TGTGCCAGCTCACCTCTTTCCTGGACAGAGGATACCTACGAGCAGTACTTC
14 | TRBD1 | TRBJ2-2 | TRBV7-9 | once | CASKQWDRDGELFF | TGTGCCAGCAAACAATGGGACAGGGATGGGGAGCTGTTTTTT
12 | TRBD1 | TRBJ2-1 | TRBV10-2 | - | CASRDRANEQFF | TGCGCCAGCCGGGACAGGGCCAATGAGCAGTTCTTC
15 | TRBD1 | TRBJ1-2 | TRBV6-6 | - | CASSYPTGARGGYTF | TGTGCCAGCAGTTACCCAACAGGGGCCAGGGGTGGCTACACCTTC
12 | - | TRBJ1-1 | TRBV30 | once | CALRPLNTEAFF | TGTGCCTTAAGACCCCTGAACACTGAAGCTTTCTTT
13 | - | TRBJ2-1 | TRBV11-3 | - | CASSLDAGPPQFF | TGTGCCAGCAGCTTAGATGCAGGGCCTCCCCAGTTCTTC
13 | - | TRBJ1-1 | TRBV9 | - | CASSQGRGTEAFF | TGTGCCAGCAGCCAGGGGAGGGGCACTGAAGCTTTCTTT
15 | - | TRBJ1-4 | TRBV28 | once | CASSPAGATNEKLFF | TGTGCCAGCAGTCCCGCCGGGGCAACTAATGAAAAACTGTTTTTT
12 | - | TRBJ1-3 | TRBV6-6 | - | CAGTSSGNTIYF | TGTGCCGGCACTTCCTCTGGAAACACCATATATTTT
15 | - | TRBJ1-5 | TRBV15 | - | CATSRDRGSNQPQHF | TGTGCCACCAGCAGAGACAGGGGTAGCAATCAGCCCCAGCATTTT
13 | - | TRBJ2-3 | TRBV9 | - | CASSPVRADTQYF | TGTGCCAGCAGCCCCGTTAGAGCAGATACGCAGTATTTT
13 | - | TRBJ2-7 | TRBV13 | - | CASSLGLAYEQYF | TGTGCCAGCAGCTTAGGCCTAGCCTACGAGCAGTACTTC
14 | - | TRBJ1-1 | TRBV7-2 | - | CASSLALGNTEAFF | TGTGCCAGCAGCTTAGCCCTGGGGAACACTGAAGCTTTCTTT
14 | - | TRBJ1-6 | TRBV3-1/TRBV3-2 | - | CASSQIGQNSPLHF | TGTGCCAGCAGCCAAATCGGGCAGAATTCACCCCTCCACTTT
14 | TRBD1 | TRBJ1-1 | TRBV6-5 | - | CASSYQGVYTEAFF | TGTGCCAGCAGTTATCAGGGGGTCTACACTGAAGCTTTCTTT
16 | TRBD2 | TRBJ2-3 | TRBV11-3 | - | CASSHGTSGLTDTQYF | TGTGCCAGCAGCCACGGGACTAGCGGCCTCACAGATACGCAGTATTTT
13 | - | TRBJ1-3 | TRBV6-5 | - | CAVRASSGNTIYF | TGTGCCGTAAGGGCGAGCTCTGGAAACACCATATATTTT
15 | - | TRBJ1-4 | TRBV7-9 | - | CASSLGGIRFEKLFF | TGTGCCAGCAGCTTAGGAGGAATTCGGTTTGAAAAACTGTTTTTT
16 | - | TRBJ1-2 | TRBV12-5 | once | CASGLDPGIPLRGYTF | TGTGCTAGTGGTTTGGACCCCGGCATTCCCCTAAGAGGCTACACCTTC
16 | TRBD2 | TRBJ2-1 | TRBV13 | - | CASSYLWTSGGDEQFF | TGTGCCAGCAGCTACCTCTGGACTAGCGGGGGCGATGAGCAGTTCTTC
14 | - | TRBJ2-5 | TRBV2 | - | CASSEQGVKETQYF | TGTGCCAGCAGTGAACAGGGAGTGAAAGAGACCCAGTACTTC
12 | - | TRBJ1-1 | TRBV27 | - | CASRGLGTEAFF | TGTGCCAGCCGGGGGTTGGGCACTGAAGCTTTCTTT
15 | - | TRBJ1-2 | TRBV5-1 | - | CASSLALQRSYGYTF | TGCGCCAGCAGCTTGGCTCTCCAGAGGAGCTATGGCTACACCTTC
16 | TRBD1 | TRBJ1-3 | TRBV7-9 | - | CASSETGANSGNTIYF | TGTGCCAGCAGCGAGACAGGGGCGAACTCTGGAAACACCATATATTTT
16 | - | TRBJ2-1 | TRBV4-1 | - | CASSQDNRYLYNEQFF | TGCGCCAGCAGCCAAGATAACCGGTACCTCTACAATGAGCAGTTCTTC
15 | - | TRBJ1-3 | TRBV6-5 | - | CASSYIRGGGNTIYF | TGTGCCAGCAGTTACATCAGGGGTGGAGGAAACACCATATATTTT
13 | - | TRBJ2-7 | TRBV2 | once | CASSEAELLEQYF | TGTGCCAGCAGTGAAGCGGAACTACTCGAGCAGTACTTC